The clone carrying this T cell receptor beta chain was detected ten times or more. Its antigen remains unidentified. The data were taken from a study of T cells in Graves' hyperthyroidism and ophthalmopathy. Study-level results: The model foresaw ophthalmopathy a median roughly 6 months prior to onset. Also found in blood were most expanded thyroid clonotypes above 0.001.

There were TCR beta CDR3 regions amplified from RNA transcripts. The study used the HTBI primer set for a first-round RT-PCR of the TCR CDR3. One entry per CDR3 protein, called by TCRdb with MiXCR from the multiplex PCR reads. The data show more than 550,000 distinct CDR3 sequences, with under 20% seen just once and 16% held by the top ten. The length of the CDR3 is 13 residues. The V and J ends lost 5 bases and 5 bases respectively, with 12 bases between them. The sequence was obtained from a woman aged 45-65 years with Graves' hyperthyroidism that later progressed to Graves' ophthalmopathy. Sequenced input: blood. The chain uses TRBV12-3 or TRBV12-4 and TRBJ1-1, with D perhaps matching TRBD1 (5 bases). CDR3 in DNA: TGTGCCAGCAGTGCTCAGGGCGTGACTGAAGCTTTCTTT. Protein: CASSAQGVTEAFF.